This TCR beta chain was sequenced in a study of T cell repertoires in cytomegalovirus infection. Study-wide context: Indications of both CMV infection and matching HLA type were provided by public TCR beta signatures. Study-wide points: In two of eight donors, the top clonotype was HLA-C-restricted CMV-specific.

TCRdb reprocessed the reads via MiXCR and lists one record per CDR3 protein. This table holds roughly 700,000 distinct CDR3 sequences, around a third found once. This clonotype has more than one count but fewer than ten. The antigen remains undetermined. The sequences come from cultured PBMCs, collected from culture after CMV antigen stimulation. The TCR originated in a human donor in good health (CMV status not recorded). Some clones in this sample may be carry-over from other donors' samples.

CDR3 residues: CSATKPSITDTQYF. DNA of the CDR3: TGCAGTGCTACCAAGCCGAGCATCACAGATACGCAGTATTTT. The chain has TRBV20-1 and TRBJ2-3, with no clear D. Trimming stripped 4 bases from V and 2 bases from J, with 13 bases between. This CDR3 has 14 residues. From germline, CDR1 is DFQATT and CDR2 SNEGSKA (reference sequence).